Listed below are T cell receptor beta chains from one sample, sequenced in a study of molecular identifiers for immune sequencing clone quantification. MiXCR, run by TCRdb on the PCR reads, gives a single entry per CDR3 protein. The profile shows about 640,000 distinct CDR3 sequences, about 20% of them singletons. What was sequenced was naive CD8+ T cells from blood, with Jurkat cell RNA spiked in. The source is a human donor in good health. Some libraries in this study had Jurkat cell RNA spiked in. Each CDR3 is given with its conserved first and last residue. The D gene is left open where the match is weak. A clone size is listed for some rows: how often the clone was seen (once, few, many), or a class if it is expanded.

v_gene	d_gene	j_gene	abundance	CDR3aa	CDR3nt
TRBV20-1	TRBD2	TRBJ2-3	many	CSARDWAGGVTDTQYF	TGCAGTGCTAGAGATTGGGCGGGAGGGGTCACAGATACGCAGTATTTT
TRBV5-6	.	TRBJ2-7	.	CASSLVRGSNEQYF	TGTGCCAGCAGCTTGGTAAGGGGAAGTAACGAGCAGTACTTC
TRBV6-2/TRBV6-3	.	TRBJ2-7	many	CASSQVLGEQYF	TGTGCCAGCAGCCAGGTCTTGGGTGAGCAGTACTTC
TRBV29-1	.	TRBJ1-2	few	CSVPDPAGGYTF	TGCAGCGTCCCGGATCCGGCGGGGGGCTACACCTTC
TRBV6-6	.	TRBJ2-7	many	CASQGGSYEQYF	TGTGCCAGCCAGGGGGGGTCCTACGAGCAGTACTTC
TRBV28	.	TRBJ2-7	many	CASAYSYEQYF	TGTGCCAGCGCTTACTCCTACGAGCAGTACTTC
TRBV27	.	TRBJ2-7	many	CASSVGGEPYEQYF	TGTGCCAGCAGTGTGGGGGGAGAGCCCTACGAGCAGTACTTC
TRBV6-6	TRBD1	TRBJ1-2	.	CASSYSTGTGHYGYTF	TGTGCCAGCAGTTACTCGACCGGGACAGGGCACTATGGCTACACCTTC
TRBV10-3	.	TRBJ2-1	many	CAISEATSSYNEQFF	TGTGCCATCAGTGAGGCTACTAGCTCCTACAATGAGCAGTTCTTC
TRBV12-3/TRBV12-4	.	TRBJ1-2	.	CASSLEGHGYTF	TGTGCCAGCAGTTTAGAGGGCCATGGCTACACCTTC
TRBV11-2	.	TRBJ1-2	many	CASSLWGVGYGYTF	TGTGCCAGCAGCTTATGGGGAGTCGGCTATGGCTACACCTTC
TRBV4-3	.	TRBJ2-2	.	CASSKGVTNTGELFF	TGCGCCAGCAGCAAGGGGGTTACCAACACCGGGGAGCTGTTTTTT
TRBV9	.	TRBJ2-7	.	CASSDRVGQYF	TGTGCCAGCAGCGACAGGGTAGGGCAGTACTTC
TRBV7-2	.	TRBJ1-1	many	CASSFTSSEAFF	TGTGCCAGCAGCTTTACGTCATCTGAAGCTTTCTTT
TRBV6-5	TRBD2	TRBJ2-2	many	CASINFAGGNTGELFF	TGTGCCAGCATCAACTTTGCGGGGGGGAACACCGGGGAGCTGTTTTTT
TRBV11-2	.	TRBJ1-3	many	CASSSFTDSGNTIYF	TGTGCCAGCAGCTCCTTTACAGACTCTGGAAACACCATATATTTT
TRBV19	.	TRBJ2-1	.	CASSILGVYEQFF	TGTGCCAGTAGTATCTTGGGCGTTTATGAGCAGTTCTTC
TRBV29-1	.	TRBJ2-4	many	CSVEPVTGNIQYF	TGCAGCGTTGAACCGGTTACGGGAAACATTCAGTACTTC
TRBV27	TRBD2	TRBJ2-1	few	CASSHASGRNSYNEQFF	TGTGCCAGCAGTCACGCTAGCGGGAGGAACTCCTACAATGAGCAGTTCTTC
TRBV4-1	TRBD2	TRBJ2-7	few	CASSQALAVPSSYEQYF	TGCGCCAGCAGCCAAGCGCTAGCGGTCCCAAGCTCCTACGAGCAGTACTTC
TRBV3-1	.	TRBJ2-3	many	CASSQDPAGLSTDTQYF	TGTGCCAGCAGCCAAGACCCGGCGGGCCTGAGCACAGATACGCAGTATTTT
TRBV27	.	TRBJ2-5	.	CASSPGPMYQEAQYF	TGTGCCAGCAGTCCGGGACCGATGTACCAAGAGGCCCAGTACTTC
TRBV4-2	TRBD2	TRBJ2-7	.	CASSHGTSTYERYF	TGTGCCAGCAGCCACGGGACTAGCACCTACGAGCGGTACTTC
TRBV2	.	TRBJ2-1	.	CASSRGRWDDEQFF	TGTGCCAGCAGTCGGGGCCGGTGGGACGATGAGCAGTTCTTC
TRBV12-3/TRBV12-4	.	TRBJ2-5	.	CASSLAETQCF	TGTGCCAGCAGTTTAGCTGAGACCCAGTGCTTC
TRBV28	.	TRBJ1-1	.	CASSSPFLGGTEAFF	TGTGCCAGCAGTTCCCCATTTTTGGGGGGCACTGAAGCTTTCTTT
TRBV11-1	.	TRBJ1-1	.	CASSFSGLGAFF	TGTGCCAGCAGCTTCTCCGGCCTGGGAGCTTTCTTT
TRBV12-3/TRBV12-4	.	TRBJ2-6	many	CASSLFLDPGANVLTF	TGTGCCAGCAGTTTATTTTTGGATCCTGGGGCCAACGTCCTGACTTTC
TRBV28	TRBD2	TRBJ2-7	.	CASSLRGRRAYEQYF	TGTGCCAGCAGTTTACGCGGGAGAAGGGCCTACGAGCAGTACTTC
TRBV5-1	.	TRBJ2-6	many	CASSLAYSGANVLTF	TGCGCCAGCAGCTTGGCCTACTCTGGGGCCAACGTCCTGACTTTC
TRBV4-1	.	TRBJ2-7	.	CASSQAAATLQEQYF	TGCGCCAGCAGCCAAGCGGCAGCAACCCTTCAAGAGCAGTACTTC
TRBV2	TRBD2	TRBJ2-7	many	CATGLVLHEQYF	TGTGCCACGGGACTAGTTCTCCACGAGCAGTACTTC
TRBV24-1	.	TRBJ2-2	.	CDTSGLVSGELFF	TGTGACACCAGTGGTTTGGTGTCCGGGGAGCTGTTTTTT
TRBV11-2	TRBD1	TRBJ2-1	few	CASSRGDSTYNEQFF	TGTGCCAGCAGCCGAGGGGACAGCACCTACAATGAGCAGTTCTTC
TRBV12-3/TRBV12-4	.	TRBJ1-2	.	CASSRGAPYGYTF	TGTGCCAGTTCAAGGGGCGCACCCTATGGCTACACCTTC
TRBV13	.	TRBJ2-2	many	CASSPLRRVNTGELFF	TGTGCCAGCAGCCCACTCCGCCGTGTGAACACCGGGGAGCTGTTTTTT
TRBV7-2	TRBD2	TRBJ2-1	many	CASKPLSGSGGNEQFF	TGTGCCAGCAAACCTCTTAGCGGGAGCGGAGGCAATGAGCAGTTCTTC
TRBV27	TRBD2	TRBJ2-2	many	CASRAGGETGELFF	TGTGCCAGCAGAGCGGGAGGGGAAACCGGGGAGCTGTTTTTT
TRBV28	TRBD1	TRBJ1-5	few	CASSAGTGGSGNQPQHF	TGTGCCAGCAGCGCCGGGACAGGGGGGTCGGGCAATCAGCCCCAGCATTTT
TRBV27	TRBD1	TRBJ2-7	.	CASSVDRGPLYEQYF	TGTGCCAGCAGCGTAGACAGGGGTCCCCTTTACGAGCAGTACTTC
TRBV12-3/TRBV12-4	.	TRBJ1-1	many	CASSPPGVAFF	TGTGCCAGCAGCCCCCCGGGGGTCGCTTTCTTT
TRBV5-1	.	TRBJ1-1	few	CASSTAVGNTEAFF	TGCGCCAGCAGCACTGCAGTGGGGAACACTGAAGCTTTCTTT
TRBV2	.	TRBJ1-1	few	CASSNTPRNTEAFF	TGTGCCAGCAGCAACACACCCCGGAACACTGAAGCTTTCTTT
TRBV3-1	TRBD1	TRBJ2-5	.	CASSQGGQAETQYF	TGTGCCAGCAGCCAGGGGGGACAGGCTGAGACCCAGTACTTC
TRBV11-2	.	TRBJ2-3	many	CASSQLPRGGVRTDTQYF	TGTGCCAGCAGTCAACTACCGAGGGGGGGCGTCCGCACAGATACGCAGTATTTT
TRBV27	.	TRBJ1-6	once	CASSLQYNSPLHF	TGTGCCAGCAGTTTACAGTATAATTCACCCCTCCACTTT
TRBV2	TRBD1	TRBJ2-7	.	CASGVTGAYEQYF	TGTGCCAGCGGGGTAACAGGGGCCTACGAGCAGTACTTC
TRBV5-4	.	TRBJ2-7	many	CASSPRDTFDEQYF	TGTGCCAGCAGCCCCCGGGACACTTTCGACGAGCAGTACTTC
TRBV11-2	.	TRBJ2-7	few	CASSLAMDSYEQYF	TGTGCCAGCAGCTTAGCGATGGATTCCTACGAGCAGTACTTC
TRBV27	.	TRBJ1-1	few	CASSSSLRLNTEAFF	TGTGCCAGCAGTTCCTCCCTTAGATTGAACACTGAAGCTTTCTTT
TRBV21-1	.	TRBJ2-2	.	CANSNVRLVRATNTGELFF	TGTGCCAACAGCAACGTTCGATTGGTTAGGGCAACGAACACCGGGGAGCTGTTTTTT
TRBV15	TRBD1	TRBJ2-3	.	CATSTGQGKPLVDDTQYF	TGTGCCACCAGCACAGGACAGGGGAAACCTTTAGTAGACGATACGCAGTATTTT
TRBV5-1	.	TRBJ2-2	.	CASSLRSGEGRNTGELFF	TGCGCCAGCAGCCTACGTTCAGGGGAGGGCCGGAACACCGGGGAGCTGTTTTTT
TRBV5-1	TRBD1	TRBJ2-7	many	CASRSSLGQGASEQYF	TGCGCCAGCAGGTCGTCTTTGGGACAGGGGGCAAGTGAGCAGTACTTC
TRBV28	.	TRBJ2-7	.	CACSPQVYEQYF	TGTGCCTGCTCCCCACAGGTATACGAGCAGTACTTC